This TCR beta chain was recorded in a study of blood T cells in healthy people across ages. General study results and limits: More naive CD4+ cells and higher diversity marked long-lived donors relative to aged donors.

A sample-barcoded 5' primer and a J-beta primer mix were used in a second PCR of roughly 6 to 11 cycles. TCRdb itself ran the 5' RACE reads through MiXCR, one entry per CDR3 protein. This table holds over 500,000 distinct CDR3 sequences, around 52% found once. The CDR3 is 15 amino acids. Germline assignment: CDR1 SGHRS and CDR2 YFSETQ. On this clonotype itself: Antigen: not known. A much more abundant neighbour one base away suggests this may be a read error.

The sequenced sample consisted of blood. This sequence joins TRBV5-1 and TRBJ2-7; TRBD2 aligns across 9 bases. The receptor was derived from a woman aged 80 or over in good health. The CDR3 region is CVSSLVSGSSYEQYF. The CDR3 DNA follows: TGCGTCAGCAGCTTGGTTAGCGGGAGTAGTTACGAGCAGTACTTC.